This T cell receptor (beta chain) is from a study of T cell responses to AZD1222 COVID-19 vaccine. Overall study findings and caveats: Following two doses of AZD1222, Spike-specific TCR breadth and depth rose. Baseline antibody screening turned up just a handful of seropositive AZD1222 recipients.

Turning to this clone: Its antigen is unidentified.

Second doses at about 4 or about 12 weeks were pooled. The data were produced by immunoSEQ multiplex PCR, yet TCRdb's version contains in-frame clones alone and is incomplete. The table has some 90,000 clones, roughly 89% seen once; the top ten hold 4.5% to 5%. Germline-derived CDR1 and CDR2 are SGHDN and FVKESK. With 3 bases removed from V and 1 base from J, the gap between germline ends came to 12 bases. CDR3 length: 15 amino acids. The TCR originated in an adult who received the AZD1222 COVID-19 vaccine. The chain is built from TRBV14 and TRBJ1-1; D not resolved. The material sequenced was peripheral blood, taken 28 days after the second AZD1222 dose. The CDR3 DNA is TGTGCCAGCAGCCAGGTCGGACTTTCGAACACTGAAGCTTTCTTT. Its translation: CASSQVGLSNTEAFF. The full variable domain, with the rest looked up from reference TRBV14 and TRBJ1-1, is EAGVTQFPSHSVIEKGQTVTLRCDPISGHDNLYWYRRVMGKEIKFLLHFVKESKQDESGMPNNRFLAERTGGTYSTLKVQPAELEDSGVYFCASSQVGLSNTEAFFGQGTRLTVV.